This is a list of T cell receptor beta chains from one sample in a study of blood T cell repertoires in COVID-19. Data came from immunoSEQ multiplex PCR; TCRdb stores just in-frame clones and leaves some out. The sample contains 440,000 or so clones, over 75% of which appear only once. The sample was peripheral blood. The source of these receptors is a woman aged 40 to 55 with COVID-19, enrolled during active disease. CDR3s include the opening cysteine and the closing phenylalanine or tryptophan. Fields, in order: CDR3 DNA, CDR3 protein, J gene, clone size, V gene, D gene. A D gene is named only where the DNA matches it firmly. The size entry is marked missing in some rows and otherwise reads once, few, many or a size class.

TGTGCCAGCAGTTACGATGGCTCTACCGGGGAGCTGTTTTTT CASSYDGSTGELFF TRBJ2-2 NA TRBV6-5 NA
TGTGCCAGCAGCATGAAGGGGGTTGGCAATTCACCCCTCCACTTT CASSMKGVGNSPLHF TRBJ1-6 NA TRBV2 NA
TGTGCCAGCACGTACAGGGTTAGCTCCTACAATGAGCAGTTCTTC CASTYRVSSYNEQFF TRBJ2-1 NA TRBV27 NA
TGTGCCAGCCGGGGACAGGGTTTAAGTCAGCCCCAGCATTTT CASRGQGLSQPQHF TRBJ1-5 NA TRBV6-5 TRBD1
TGCGCCAGCAGCCAAGGCATAGGGGGCTTGGCTAACTATGGCTACACCTTC CASSQGIGGLANYGYTF TRBJ1-2 NA TRBV4-3 TRBD1
TGTGCCAGCAGCGTAGGAGGGAGAGGGAGCGAGCAGTACTTC CASSVGGRGSEQYF TRBJ2-7 NA TRBV9 NA
TGTGCCAGCTCACCATGGAGACAGGAGAACACTGAAGCTTTCTTT CASSPWRQENTEAFF TRBJ1-1 NA TRBV18 NA
TGTGCCAGCAGTTACGAGAGGTACTACCAGCCCCAGCATTTT CASSYERYYQPQHF TRBJ1-5 once TRBV6-6 NA
TGTGCCAGCAGTTACTCAACAGGGGAGTCTGGCTACACCTTC CASSYSTGESGYTF TRBJ1-2 NA TRBV27 TRBD1
TGTGCCAGCGATTTATCAGGGTCTCAGGATTCACCCCTCCACTTT CASDLSGSQDSPLHF TRBJ1-6 NA TRBV2 NA
TGCAGCACTACGCAGGGGGGAGAGACCCAGTACTTC CSTTQGGETQYF TRBJ2-5 NA TRBV29-1 NA
TGTGCCAGCAGTTCAGGCTTTATCACTGAAGCTTTCTTT CASSSGFITEAFF TRBJ1-1 NA TRBV6-6 NA
TGTGCCAGCAGTGAAATACTATCCTACAATGAGCAGTTCTTC CASSEILSYNEQFF TRBJ2-1 NA TRBV2 NA
TGCGCCAGCAGTGCAAAGGGCCTGAGAGGGGGGGGCGATGAGCAGTTCTTC CASSAKGLRGGGDEQFF TRBJ2-1 NA TRBV10-2 NA
TGTGCCAGCAGCCCGTGGGGACAGGGGGCCACCGGGGAGCTGTTTTTT CASSPWGQGATGELFF TRBJ2-2 once TRBV9 TRBD1
TGTGCCAGCAGCCCCCGAGGCGGGGAGCTGTTTTTT CASSPRGGELFF TRBJ2-2 few TRBV5-6 NA
TGTGCCAGCGGACTTCTAGCGGGAGCTACCGGGGAGCTGTTTTTT CASGLLAGATGELFF TRBJ2-2 NA TRBV28 TRBD2
TGTGCCAGCAGCTCAGACAGGGTTGGGGAGCTGTTTTTT CASSSDRVGELFF TRBJ2-2 NA TRBV7-2 TRBD1
TGTGCCAGCCGGCGTGAGGAACAGGGGTATTCCCCCCTCCACTTT CASRREEQGYSPLHF TRBJ1-6 NA TRBV5-5 TRBD1
TGTGCCAGCAGCTTTGGTTGGACAGGAGATCAGCCCCAGCATTTT CASSFGWTGDQPQHF TRBJ1-5 NA TRBV6-6 TRBD1
TGTGCCAGCAGCTACACCGGGACACCCCTCCACGAGCAGTACTTC CASSYTGTPLHEQYF TRBJ2-7 few TRBV7-9 NA
TGCGCCAGCAGCCAAGATAACAGGGCAGTCAACTATGGCTACACCTTC CASSQDNRAVNYGYTF TRBJ1-2 NA TRBV4-3 NA
TGTGCCACCAGTGATTCCCGGGACTACAACGAGCAGTACTTC CATSDSRDYNEQYF TRBJ2-7 NA TRBV24-1 TRBD2
TGTGCCAGCGCTTTAGGAAGGGGTCTTCAGCCCCAGCATTTT CASALGRGLQPQHF TRBJ1-5 NA TRBV6-5 NA
TGTGCCAGCAGCTTGGGCCGTACAAAGGATACGCAGTATTTT CASSLGRTKDTQYF TRBJ2-3 NA TRBV5-6 NA
TGTGCAAGTCAGACAGGGAACACTGAAGCTTTCTTT CASQTGNTEAFF TRBJ1-1 NA TRBV12-2 NA
TGTGCCAGCAGCTCATTCCGGGGTCTAGCCAAAAACATTCAGTACTTC CASSSFRGLAKNIQYF TRBJ2-4 NA TRBV11-2 NA
TGTGCCAGCAGTTTGTGGGACAGGGGCGAAGGGCCCCAGCATTTT CASSLWDRGEGPQHF TRBJ1-5 NA TRBV28 TRBD1
TGTGCCAGCAGAGTGGGAGGGCCGGGAGAGACCCAGTACTTC CASRVGGPGETQYF TRBJ2-5 NA TRBV28 TRBD2
TGTGCCAGCAGGATCGTCGGACTAGCGGGAGGGCCTGCGCAGTATTTT CASRIVGLAGGPAQYF TRBJ2-3 once TRBV5-6 TRBD2
TGCAGCGTAAGGACAGGGGTGAACTATGGCTACACCTTC CSVRTGVNYGYTF TRBJ1-2 NA TRBV29-1 TRBD1
TGTGCCAGCAGTTGGGGACAGGGGGCGCTTGAGCAGTACTTC CASSWGQGALEQYF TRBJ2-7 NA TRBV28 TRBD1
TGTGCCAGCAGCCTACCGGGACAGGGTAGTGAAAAACTGTTTTTT CASSLPGQGSEKLFF TRBJ1-4 NA TRBV7-9 TRBD1
TGTGCCTGCCTGGGACTCCAAGAGACCCAGTACTTC CACLGLQETQYF TRBJ2-5 NA TRBV30 NA
TGTGCCAGCAGACGACACGGACTAGCGGGAAGGGGATACGAGCAGTACTTC CASRRHGLAGRGYEQYF TRBJ2-7 NA TRBV6-6 TRBD2
TGTGCCAGTAACCTGGGAGGGGACCAGCCCCAGCATTTT CASNLGGDQPQHF TRBJ1-5 NA TRBV19 NA
TGTGCCAGCAGCTATGCGACAGGGTCTAATGAAAAACTGTTTTTT CASSYATGSNEKLFF TRBJ1-4 NA TRBV5-5 TRBD1
TGTGCCAGCAGTTTAGGGGGGGCCCCTTCACCCCTCCACTTT CASSLGGAPSPLHF TRBJ1-6 NA TRBV28 NA
TGTGCCAGCGGTCCTAGGCGGGTGGGTCTACATGCAACTAATGAAAAACTGTTTTTT CASGPRRVGLHATNEKLFF TRBJ1-4 NA TRBV7-2 NA
TGTGCCAGCAGTCCACAGGGGGCAGGGGAGTACGAGCAGTACTTC CASSPQGAGEYEQYF TRBJ2-7 NA TRBV28 TRBD1
TGTGCCAGCAGCGTCTTACCGGGACAAGGCACTGAAGCTTTCTTT CASSVLPGQGTEAFF TRBJ1-1 NA TRBV9 NA
TGTGCCAGCAGTGGTTACAGGGGGTCCTACGAGCAGTACTTC CASSGYRGSYEQYF TRBJ2-7 NA TRBV27 TRBD1
TGTGCCAGCAGCCAAGTAGGAGCGGGAGATTTCCAGTACTTC CASSQVGAGDFQYF TRBJ2-7 NA TRBV14 TRBD2
TGCACCAGCAACTCGGACAGGGCCTACAATCAGCCCCAGCATTTT CTSNSDRAYNQPQHF TRBJ1-5 once TRBV1 NA
TGTGCCACCTCTCTAGCGGGAGGTCCAGATACGCAGTATTTT CATSLAGGPDTQYF TRBJ2-3 NA TRBV19 TRBD2
TGTGCCAGCGCACAGGGGGGAGAAAAACTGTTTTTT CASAQGGEKLFF TRBJ1-4 once TRBV2 TRBD1
TGTGCCAGCAGTTTGACAGGGATTGACACTGAAGCTTTCTTT CASSLTGIDTEAFF TRBJ1-1 NA TRBV28 TRBD1
TGTGCCAGCAGCCAGGGGTTTTCAGAAGAGACCCAGTACTTC CASSQGFSEETQYF TRBJ2-5 NA TRBV5-8 NA
TGTGCCTGGAGCCCGACAACCTATAATTCACCCCTCCACTTT CAWSPTTYNSPLHF TRBJ1-6 NA TRBV30 NA
TGCGCCAGCAGCCAAGGAGGATCGAACACCGGGGAGCTGTTTTTT CASSQGGSNTGELFF TRBJ2-2 once TRBV4-3 NA
TGTGCCAGCAGTTACCTGGGGGACAGGGACTACGAGCAGTACTTC CASSYLGDRDYEQYF TRBJ2-7 NA TRBV6-5 TRBD1
TGTGCCAGCAGGGGCGGGGACAGATCGGATGGCTACACCTTC CASRGGDRSDGYTF TRBJ1-2 NA TRBV11-1 TRBD1
TGCGCCAGCAGCTTGTTAGCAGGGCCAGAGACCCAGTACTTC CASSLLAGPETQYF TRBJ2-5 NA TRBV5-1 NA